The TCR beta chain described here comes from a study of CD8 T cells in Susac syndrome. Random-hexamer reverse transcription was applied to about 0.5 to 1 ug RNA. TCRdb redid the calling of the immunoSEQ multiplex PCR reads with MiXCR, one entry per CDR3 protein. The table shows about 200,000 distinct CDR3 sequences, with 95% occurring only once. This CDR3 spans 14 amino acids. CDR1 is SEHNR, CDR2 FQNEAQ, per germline (reference sequence). Trimming took off 2 bases at V and 7 bases at J, with 15 bases between the two ends. TCR beta from blood CD8+ and CD4+ T cells was sequenced. The multiple sclerosis controls comprised treatment-naive patients whose relapsing-remitting disease was stable or active. FACS was used to enrich TEMRA cells, whereas the CD8+ and CD4+ T cells were obtained by negative isolation.

The chain has TRBV7-9 and TRBJ2-7; a possible D gene is TRBD2 (5 bases). Sequenced material: CD4+ T cells from PBMCs. This clonotype was obtained from a human donor with multiple sclerosis. In nucleotides, the CDR3 is TGTGCCAGCAGCTTATTTAGTGGGTCGGGGGAGCAGTACTTC. Amino acid sequence: CASSLFSGSGEQYF.